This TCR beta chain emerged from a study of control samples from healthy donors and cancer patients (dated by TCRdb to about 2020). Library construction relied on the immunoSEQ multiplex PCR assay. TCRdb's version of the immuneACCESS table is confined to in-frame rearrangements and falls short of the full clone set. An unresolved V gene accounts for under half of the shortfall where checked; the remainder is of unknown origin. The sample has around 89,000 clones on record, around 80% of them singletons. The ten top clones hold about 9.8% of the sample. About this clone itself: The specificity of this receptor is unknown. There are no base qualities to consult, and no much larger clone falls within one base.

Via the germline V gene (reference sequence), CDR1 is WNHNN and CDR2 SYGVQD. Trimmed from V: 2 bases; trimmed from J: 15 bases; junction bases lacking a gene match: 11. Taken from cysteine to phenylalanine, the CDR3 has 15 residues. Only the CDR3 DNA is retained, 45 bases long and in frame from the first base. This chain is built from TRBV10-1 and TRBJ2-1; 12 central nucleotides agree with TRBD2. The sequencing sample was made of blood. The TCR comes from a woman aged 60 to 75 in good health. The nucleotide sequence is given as TGCGCCAGCAGTGAGGCCGCTAGCGGGGGGGCCGGTCGGTTCTTC. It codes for CASSEAASGGAGRFF.